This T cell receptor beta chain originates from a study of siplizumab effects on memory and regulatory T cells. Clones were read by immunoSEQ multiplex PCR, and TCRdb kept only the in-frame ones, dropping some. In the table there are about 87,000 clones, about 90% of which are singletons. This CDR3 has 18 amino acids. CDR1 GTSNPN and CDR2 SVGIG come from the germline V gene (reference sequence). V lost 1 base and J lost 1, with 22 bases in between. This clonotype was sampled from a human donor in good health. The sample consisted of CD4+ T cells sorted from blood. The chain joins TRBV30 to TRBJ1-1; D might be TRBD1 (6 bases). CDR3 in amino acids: CAWSARKGGWGPNTEAFF. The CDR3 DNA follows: TGTGCCTGGAGTGCACGGAAGGGGGGATGGGGACCGAACACTGAAGCTTTCTTT.